This T cell receptor (beta chain) was profiled in a study of T cell repertoires in cytomegalovirus infection (dated by TCRdb to between 2019 and 2020). Context from the whole study: Donor HLA type was relevant to the analysis, because carriage of CMV infection together with the matching HLA type was indicated by public TCR beta signatures. Overall results and qualifications from the work: In the ex vivo response, HLA-C-restricted CMV-specific TCR beta clonotypes were dominant, and in two of eight donors the single most frequent clonotype came from this HLA-C-restricted group. Cumulative frequency of public TCR beta family members discriminated carriers of CMV infection plus the relevant HLA type in this cohort and an independent 352-donor cohort.

TCRdb names Illumina HiSeq 1500 as the instrument used. TCRdb applied fastp at Q25 and MiXCR to the public reads, then kept only in-frame beta chains. CDR3 protein sequences are deduplicated, and each keeps its most common genes and DNA. This sample is represented by about 260,000 distinct CDR3 sequences; roughly 15% of them were singletons. Of the sample, around 9% falls within the top ten clones. About this clonotype itself: Its specific antigen is unknown. No much larger clone is present one base from it, and per-base qualities are unavailable.

The CDR3 holds 14 amino acids from the cysteine to the phenylalanine. This entry keeps only the CDR3 DNA: 42 bases, framed from base 1. Trimming accounts for 5 bases at V and 8 bases at J, while the number of junction bases matched to no gene is 11. The germline V gene encodes CDR1 LNHDA and CDR2 SQIVND (reference sequence). The chain is made from TRBV19 and TRBJ1-2; 7 nucleotides in the junction match TRBD1. The clonotype was recovered from a human donor in good health (CMV status not recorded). Some clones in this sample may be carry-over from other donors' samples. The source material was PBMCs. The DNA is TGTGCCAGTAGTTCGGGACAGACGGTCGGCGGCTACACCTTC. Its product reads: CASSSGQTVGGYTF.